This T cell receptor beta chain came from a study of shared clonotypes between healthy human individuals. CD45RO negativity and positive selection for CCR7 defined naive CD8 cells, a population that excluded terminally differentiated effector memory CD45RA+ cells. For this clone: Its target is not known.

Sequencing was performed with immunoSEQ multiplex PCR; in TCRdb, only in-frame clones are kept and a portion is missing. The sample shows about 1.9 million clones, 93% of them seen only once. Notes on the study in general: About 5% of naive CD4 clonotypes were shared across a few donors. Larger richness was generally estimated for naive than memory subsets. Sampling involved blood alone; tissue repertoires likely differ.

J lost 8 bases, V lost 5 bases, and 3 bases had no gene match. This CDR3 region has 12 residues. The V gene's germline CDR1 is SGHVS and CDR2 FNYEAQ. The receptor comes from a young man in good health. Some clones in this sample may be carry-over from other donors' samples. Sequencing was performed on naive CD8+ T cells from PBMCs. This chain connects TRBV7-6 to TRBJ1-1; 9 nucleotides match TRBD1. CDR3 sequence: CASSTGTGEAFF. CDR3 in DNA: TGTGCCAGCAGCACCGGGACAGGGGAAGCTTTCTTT.